The following is a TCR beta chain sequence with its context. The antigen remains undetermined. The table came from immunoSEQ multiplex PCR; TCRdb's copy has only in-frame clones and leaves some out. In the table there are about 54,000 clones, about 80% of which are singletons. The V gene's germline CDR1 is LGHNA and CDR2 YSLEER. CDR3 size: 15 residues. Deletions cut 1 base from V and 5 bases from J, with 11 bases between. The record originates from a study of memory CD4+ T cells and cytomegalovirus serostatus. Single viable CD3+CD4+CD8-CD45RO+ cells were sorted as the memory CD4+ T cells. Positive selection with CD4 microbeads enriched total CD4+ T cells. Study-wide results and limits: The CMV-associated TCR signature appears largely within the CD4+ memory repertoire. Median bootstrapped AUC for CMV status was approximately 0.96 originally, around 0.91 US-trained.

The rearrangement links TRBV4-3 to TRBJ1-4; no clear D gene. The clonotype comes from an adult in good health and CMV-seronegative. Sequencing was performed on memory CD4+ T cells from blood. The CDR3 reads CASSQVTAENEKLFF. As DNA, the CDR3 is TGCGCCAGCAGCCAAGTTACAGCAGAAAATGAAAAACTGTTTTTT.